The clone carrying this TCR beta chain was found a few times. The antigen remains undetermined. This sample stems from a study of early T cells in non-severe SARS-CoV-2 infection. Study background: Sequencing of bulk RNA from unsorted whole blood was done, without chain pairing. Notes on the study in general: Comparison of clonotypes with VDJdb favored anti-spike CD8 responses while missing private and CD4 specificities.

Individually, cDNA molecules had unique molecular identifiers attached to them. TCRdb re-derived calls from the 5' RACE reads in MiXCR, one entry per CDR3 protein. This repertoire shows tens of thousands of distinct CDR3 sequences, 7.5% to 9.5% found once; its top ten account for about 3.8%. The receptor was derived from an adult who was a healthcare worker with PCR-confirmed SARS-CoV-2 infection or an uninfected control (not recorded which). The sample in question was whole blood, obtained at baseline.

The chain's CDR3 is CASSLQGANYGYTF. As DNA, the CDR3 is TGTGCCAGCAGTCTACAGGGGGCCAACTATGGCTACACCTTC. This rearrangement joins TRBV12-3 or TRBV12-4 to TRBJ1-2; 9 bases fit TRBD1. The CDR3 totals 14 residues. The V gene end was trimmed by 5 bases and the J gene end by 2 bases; junction bases not matched to a gene: 3.